This TCR beta chain was documented in a study of early T cells in non-severe SARS-CoV-2 infection. Whole-study context: The chains were unpaired, and the sequenced material was bulk RNA from unsorted whole blood. Regarding the study as a whole: Anti-spike CD8 responses were favored by VDJdb matching, which missed private and CD4 specificities.

Unique molecular identifiers were added to individual cDNA molecules. TCRdb itself ran the 5' RACE reads through MiXCR, one entry per CDR3 protein. The table lists 40,000 to 50,000 distinct CDR3 sequences, 11% of them singletons. Trimming shortened V by 7 bases and J by 0 bases, and 11 bases separated the two germline ends. This CDR3 has 14 residues. Looked up from germline, CDR1 is SEHNR and CDR2 is FQNEAQ (reference sequence). The sample holds many counts of this clonotype. Its matching antigen is unknown. Source material: whole blood. J is TRBJ2-3 and V is TRBV7-9; D uncertain. This clonotype was sampled from an adult who was a healthcare worker with PCR-confirmed SARS-CoV-2 infection or an uninfected control (not recorded which). The CDR3 spells CASTEETSTDTQYF. The CDR3, as DNA: TGTGCCAGCACAGAAGAGACTAGCACAGATACGCAGTATTTT.